This is a list of T cell receptor beta chains from one sample in a study of OX40 agonist ivuxolimab in advanced cancers. TCRdb's table, derived via immunoSEQ multiplex PCR, lists solely in-frame clones and lacks some. The table includes more than 70,000 clones, around 90% detected once. Sample: CD4+ or CD8+ T cells sorted from blood, taken in a trial of the OX40 agonist ivuxolimab. All receptors derive from an adult with an advanced solid tumor such as melanoma, head and neck, liver or kidney cancer. CDR3s include the opening cysteine and the closing phenylalanine or tryptophan. A D gene is named only where the DNA matches it firmly. Clone sizes are given selectively: once, few, many, or a class where the clone is expanded.

V gene: TRBV7-6
D gene: -
clone size: once
J gene: TRBJ1-3
CDR3 DNA: TGTGCCAGCAGCTTATCTGGGGGGTTTGGAAACACCATATATTTT
CDR3 protein: CASSLSGGFGNTIYF

V gene: TRBV28
D gene: -
clone size: -
J gene: TRBJ2-3
CDR3 DNA: TGTGCCAGCAGTGGGGGGGCGCATGGCACAGATACGCAGTATTTT
CDR3 protein: CASSGGAHGTDTQYF

V gene: TRBV5-1
D gene: -
clone size: -
J gene: TRBJ2-1
CDR3 DNA: TGCGCCAGCAGCTTGGATGGGGTTTTCTACAATGAGCAGTTCTTC
CDR3 protein: CASSLDGVFYNEQFF

V gene: TRBV11-2
D gene: -
clone size: -
J gene: TRBJ1-1
CDR3 DNA: TGTGCCAGCAGCTTGAGGGGGATCCTCATGAACACTGAAGCTTTCTTT
CDR3 protein: CASSLRGILMNTEAFF

V gene: TRBV27
D gene: -
clone size: -
J gene: TRBJ2-2
CDR3 DNA: TGTGCCAGCAGTTTTTTGACCACGTCGAACACCGGGGAGCTGTTTTTT
CDR3 protein: CASSFLTTSNTGELFF

V gene: TRBV9
D gene: -
clone size: -
J gene: TRBJ1-2
CDR3 DNA: TGTGCCAGCAGCGTAGATAACAGGGACTATGGCTACACCTTC
CDR3 protein: CASSVDNRDYGYTF

V gene: TRBV5-1
D gene: TRBD2
clone size: -
J gene: TRBJ2-1
CDR3 DNA: TGCGCCAGCAGCCCTGCGGGGACTAGCGGGAGGGCAAATGAGCAGTTCTTC
CDR3 protein: CASSPAGTSGRANEQFF

V gene: TRBV21-1
D gene: -
clone size: few
J gene: TRBJ2-7
CDR3 DNA: TGTGCCAGCAGCAAACGGCCGGGGACTTACGAGCAGTACTTC
CDR3 protein: CASSKRPGTYEQYF

V gene: TRBV4-2
D gene: -
clone size: -
J gene: TRBJ2-3
CDR3 DNA: TGTGCCAGCAGCCCCAAGCCCGGGGGACGAAAAGTTAGCACAGATACGCAGTATTTT
CDR3 protein: CASSPKPGGRKVSTDTQYF

V gene: TRBV28
D gene: TRBD1
clone size: -
J gene: TRBJ2-7
CDR3 DNA: TGTGCCAGCAGTTCCACCGGACAGGGGGCCCACGAGCAGTACTTC
CDR3 protein: CASSSTGQGAHEQYF

V gene: TRBV9
D gene: -
clone size: -
J gene: TRBJ2-3
CDR3 DNA: TGTGCCAGCAGCGTAGAGTCTGGGGCACGCACAGATACGCAGTATTTT
CDR3 protein: CASSVESGARTDTQYF

V gene: TRBV27
D gene: TRBD1
clone size: -
J gene: TRBJ2-2
CDR3 DNA: TGTGCCAGCAGATACAGGGGGACGAACACCGGGGAGCTGTTTTTT
CDR3 protein: CASRYRGTNTGELFF

V gene: TRBV29-1
D gene: TRBD2
clone size: -
J gene: TRBJ2-3
CDR3 DNA: TGCAGCGTCCTAGCGGGGGGCGGCGCAGATACGCAGTATTTT
CDR3 protein: CSVLAGGGADTQYF

V gene: TRBV9
D gene: -
clone size: -
J gene: TRBJ2-3
CDR3 DNA: TGTGCCAGCAGCGTAGGTGGTGATACGCAGTATTTT
CDR3 protein: CASSVGGDTQYF

V gene: TRBV9
D gene: TRBD2
clone size: few
J gene: TRBJ2-7
CDR3 DNA: TGTGCCAGCAGCCCCCACCCTAGCGGGAGGGGGTACGAGCAGTACTTC
CDR3 protein: CASSPHPSGRGYEQYF

V gene: TRBV18
D gene: -
clone size: -
J gene: TRBJ2-6
CDR3 DNA: TGTGCCGGAGGGCAGGACCCCTCTGGGGCCAACGTCCTGACTTTC
CDR3 protein: CAGGQDPSGANVLTF

V gene: TRBV27
D gene: TRBD2
clone size: -
J gene: TRBJ2-7
CDR3 DNA: TGTGCCAGCAGTTCTTCTAGCGGGAGAGGTTACGAGCAGTACTTC
CDR3 protein: CASSSSSGRGYEQYF

V gene: TRBV27
D gene: -
clone size: -
J gene: TRBJ2-7
CDR3 DNA: TGTGCCAGCAGTTTATCTTTCAGGTCCGGTGGTCTCTCCTACGAGCAGTACTTC
CDR3 protein: CASSLSFRSGGLSYEQYF

V gene: TRBV28
D gene: -
clone size: once
J gene: TRBJ1-5
CDR3 DNA: TGTGCCAGCAGGCGAACAGGGTCCCCCAATCAGCCCCAGCATTTT
CDR3 protein: CASRRTGSPNQPQHF

V gene: TRBV19
D gene: -
clone size: few
J gene: TRBJ1-2
CDR3 DNA: TGTGCCAGTAGGCCCGGCTCGTACTATGGCTACACCTTC
CDR3 protein: CASRPGSYYGYTF

V gene: TRBV11-3
D gene: TRBD1
clone size: -
J gene: TRBJ1-2
CDR3 DNA: TGTGCCAGCGGCCGGTCAGAGACAGGGTTTAACTATGGCTACACCTTC
CDR3 protein: CASGRSETGFNYGYTF

V gene: TRBV4-1
D gene: TRBD2
clone size: -
J gene: TRBJ2-1
CDR3 DNA: TGCGCCAGCAAGGACCCGAAGGGGCCCGGACTAGCGGGGGGGGGTGAGCAGTTCTTC
CDR3 protein: CASKDPKGPGLAGGGEQFF

V gene: TRBV18
D gene: TRBD2
clone size: -
J gene: TRBJ2-1
CDR3 DNA: TGTGCCAGCTCACCACCGAACCCAGCTAGCGGGTATTACAATGAGCAGTTCTTC
CDR3 protein: CASSPPNPASGYYNEQFF

V gene: TRBV7-6
D gene: -
clone size: -
J gene: TRBJ1-1
CDR3 DNA: TGTGCCAGCAGCCCCATACTAGCGGACACGTTGAACACTGAAGCTTTCTTT
CDR3 protein: CASSPILADTLNTEAFF

V gene: TRBV9
D gene: -
clone size: -
J gene: TRBJ2-4
CDR3 DNA: TGTGCCAGCAGCTTGGCAGGGTCCGGGGCCAAAAACATTCAGTACTTC
CDR3 protein: CASSLAGSGAKNIQYF

V gene: TRBV19
D gene: TRBD2
clone size: -
J gene: TRBJ2-3
CDR3 DNA: TGTGCCAGTAGTATAGGTGGCGGGAGAGGGACAGATACGCAGTATTTT
CDR3 protein: CASSIGGGRGTDTQYF

V gene: TRBV5-4
D gene: -
clone size: -
J gene: TRBJ2-6
CDR3 DNA: TGTGCCAGCAGCCCAACCGGATCTGGGGCCAACGTCCTGACTTTC
CDR3 protein: CASSPTGSGANVLTF

V gene: TRBV7-2
D gene: -
clone size: once
J gene: TRBJ2-7
CDR3 DNA: TGTGCCAGCAGCTTTGGGGGGGCGTCCTACGAGCAGTACTTC
CDR3 protein: CASSFGGASYEQYF

V gene: TRBV7-2
D gene: -
clone size: -
J gene: TRBJ2-3
CDR3 DNA: TGTGCCAGCAGCACGGCAGGCGCAGGGGTAGGGGATACGCAGTATTTT
CDR3 protein: CASSTAGAGVGDTQYF

V gene: TRBV13
D gene: -
clone size: -
J gene: TRBJ1-2
CDR3 DNA: TGTGCCAGCAGCCGAACAGGGAACTATGGCTACACCTTC
CDR3 protein: CASSRTGNYGYTF

V gene: TRBV2
D gene: TRBD2
clone size: -
J gene: TRBJ2-2
CDR3 DNA: TGTGCCAGCAGTGAATATGGAGTCGTAGCGGGATATGGAGGGACCGGGGAGCTGTTTTTT
CDR3 protein: CASSEYGVVAGYGGTGELFF

V gene: TRBV20-1
D gene: -
clone size: -
J gene: TRBJ2-7
CDR3 DNA: TGCAGTGGTTACAAGGATTACGAGCAGTACTTC
CDR3 protein: CSGYKDYEQYF

V gene: TRBV7-8
D gene: TRBD1
clone size: -
J gene: TRBJ1-1
CDR3 DNA: TGTGCCAGCAGCTTAGACAGGGGCGCTGAAGCTTTCTTT
CDR3 protein: CASSLDRGAEAFF

V gene: TRBV28
D gene: -
clone size: -
J gene: TRBJ2-1
CDR3 DNA: TGTGCCAGCAGCCCCCACTGGGGCAATGAGCAGTTCTTC
CDR3 protein: CASSPHWGNEQFF

V gene: TRBV30
D gene: -
clone size: -
J gene: TRBJ1-1
CDR3 DNA: TGTGCCTTCCGCCTGCGGGAGCCCGGGTTTGAAGCTTTCTTT
CDR3 protein: CAFRLREPGFEAFF

V gene: TRBV5-5
D gene: -
clone size: -
J gene: TRBJ2-6
CDR3 DNA: TGTGCCAGCAGCCCCAGGAGATTGTCTGGGGCCAACGTCCTGACTTTC
CDR3 protein: CASSPRRLSGANVLTF

V gene: TRBV5-1
D gene: TRBD1
clone size: -
J gene: TRBJ1-4
CDR3 DNA: TGCGCCAGCAGACTCACCCGCCAGGGGGCCGGAAAACTGTTTTTT
CDR3 protein: CASRLTRQGAGKLFF

V gene: TRBV2
D gene: -
clone size: once
J gene: TRBJ2-7
CDR3 DNA: TGTGCCAGCGGGAGACTCTCCTACGAGCAGTACTTC
CDR3 protein: CASGRLSYEQYF

V gene: TRBV10-3
D gene: -
clone size: -
J gene: TRBJ2-2
CDR3 DNA: TGTGCCATCAGTTGGGCCGCGAACACCGGGGAGCTGTTTTTT
CDR3 protein: CAISWAANTGELFF

V gene: TRBV4-3
D gene: -
clone size: -
J gene: TRBJ1-1
CDR3 DNA: TGCGCCAGCAGCCAAGGCCACGGGGGAAACACTGAAGCTTTCTTT
CDR3 protein: CASSQGHGGNTEAFF

V gene: TRBV4-2
D gene: TRBD2
clone size: -
J gene: TRBJ2-1
CDR3 DNA: TGTGCCAGCAGCCCCCGACTAGCGGGAGGGGACAATGAGCAGTTCTTC
CDR3 protein: CASSPRLAGGDNEQFF

V gene: TRBV7-2
D gene: TRBD2
clone size: -
J gene: TRBJ2-7
CDR3 DNA: TGTGCCAGCAGCTCCACAGCGGGAGGGCCTAACTACGAGCAGTACTTC
CDR3 protein: CASSSTAGGPNYEQYF

V gene: TRBV30
D gene: TRBD2
clone size: -
J gene: TRBJ2-3
CDR3 DNA: TGTGCCTGGATCCTAGCGGGAGGCACAGATACGCAGTATTTT
CDR3 protein: CAWILAGGTDTQYF

V gene: TRBV28
D gene: TRBD1
clone size: -
J gene: TRBJ1-2
CDR3 DNA: TGTGCCAGCAGCCCAGGGGGCGGGAACTATGGCTACACCTTC
CDR3 protein: CASSPGGGNYGYTF

V gene: TRBV18
D gene: -
clone size: -
J gene: TRBJ1-1
CDR3 DNA: TGTGCCAGCTCAATACACGTGAACACTGAAGCTTTCTTT
CDR3 protein: CASSIHVNTEAFF

V gene: TRBV11-3
D gene: TRBD1
clone size: -
J gene: TRBJ2-6
CDR3 DNA: TGTGCCAGCAGCTTGGGACAGGGGGCTGGGGCCAACGTCCTGACTTTC
CDR3 protein: CASSLGQGAGANVLTF

V gene: TRBV30
D gene: TRBD1
clone size: -
J gene: TRBJ2-5
CDR3 DNA: TGTGCCTGGGATGGACAGGGTAGGACCCAGTACTTC
CDR3 protein: CAWDGQGRTQYF

V gene: TRBV2
D gene: -
clone size: once
J gene: TRBJ2-4
CDR3 DNA: TGTGCCAGCAGTGAACTTTCTGCGGGACTGGAGTACTTC
CDR3 protein: CASSELSAGLEYF

V gene: TRBV11-2
D gene: -
clone size: -
J gene: TRBJ2-5
CDR3 DNA: TGTGCCAGCAGCCTTGGGACCCAAAGGTCCGAGACCCAGTACTTC
CDR3 protein: CASSLGTQRSETQYF

V gene: TRBV9
D gene: -
clone size: -
J gene: TRBJ1-3
CDR3 DNA: TGTGCCAGCAGCCTCACGGACAGTGGGACGGGAAACACCATATATTTT
CDR3 protein: CASSLTDSGTGNTIYF

V gene: TRBV6-5
D gene: TRBD1
clone size: -
J gene: TRBJ1-2
CDR3 DNA: TGTGCCAGCTATACAGGGGTCTATGGCTACACCTTC
CDR3 protein: CASYTGVYGYTF

V gene: TRBV6-5
D gene: -
clone size: -
J gene: TRBJ2-1
CDR3 DNA: TGTGCCAGCAGGCAGACTGTCTCCTACAATGAGCAGTTCTTC
CDR3 protein: CASRQTVSYNEQFF

V gene: TRBV28
D gene: -
clone size: -
J gene: TRBJ2-1
CDR3 DNA: TGTGCCAGCAGTTTACTAGATGAGCAGTTCTTC
CDR3 protein: CASSLLDEQFF

V gene: TRBV15
D gene: -
clone size: -
J gene: TRBJ2-6
CDR3 DNA: TGTGCCACCAGCAGAGGTCCTGGGGCCAACGTCCTGACTTTC
CDR3 protein: CATSRGPGANVLTF

V gene: TRBV5-4
D gene: TRBD2
clone size: once
J gene: TRBJ2-2
CDR3 DNA: TGTGCCAGCAGCTTGGCCGGGGGGACCGGGGAGCTGTTTTTT
CDR3 protein: CASSLAGGTGELFF

V gene: TRBV5-1
D gene: TRBD1
clone size: -
J gene: TRBJ1-1
CDR3 DNA: TGCGCCAGCTCCACGATACAGGGGGCCACTGAAGCTTTCTTT
CDR3 protein: CASSTIQGATEAFF

V gene: TRBV10-2
D gene: -
clone size: -
J gene: TRBJ2-7
CDR3 DNA: TGCGCCGTAGTCGGCTTTCCGTCCTACGAGCAGTACTTC
CDR3 protein: CAVVGFPSYEQYF

V gene: TRBV9
D gene: -
clone size: -
J gene: TRBJ2-4
CDR3 DNA: TGTGCCAGCAGCGCGGTGCTCGGGGCCAAAAACATTCAGTACTTC
CDR3 protein: CASSAVLGAKNIQYF